The rows below give T cell receptor beta chains drawn from one sample of a study of shared clonotypes between healthy human individuals. The table came from immunoSEQ multiplex PCR; TCRdb's copy has only in-frame clones and leaves some out. The sample lists millions of clones; about 95% were seen once. Sequenced: naive CD8+ T cells sorted from blood. Receptor source: a man aged 18 to 30 in good health. Both conserved end residues are part of each CDR3. The size of a clone is reported for some rows only, either as once, few or many, or as a class for expanded clones.

abundance: .
v_gene: TRBV10-3
CDR3aa: CAISDTGYEQYF

abundance: once
v_gene: TRBV9
CDR3aa: CASSVDGRAVETQYF

abundance: .
v_gene: TRBV6-1
CDR3aa: CASSGFGTGGQETQYF

abundance: .
v_gene: TRBV2
CDR3aa: CASSEAQATPLDEQYF

abundance: .
v_gene: TRBV5-4
CDR3aa: CASSHPSTATPYEQYF

abundance: .
v_gene: TRBV11-1
CDR3aa: CASSPSGGAYEQYF

abundance: .
v_gene: TRBV30
CDR3aa: CAWSGSGRRYEQFF

abundance: once
v_gene: TRBV18
CDR3aa: CASSPLKSGREKGTDTQYF

abundance: .
v_gene: TRBV5-1
CDR3aa: CASSLYIAGGRNGELFF

abundance: .
v_gene: TRBV5-6
CDR3aa: CASSTMDRMFHGYTF

abundance: .
v_gene: TRBV7-9
CDR3aa: CASSPLGSRYEQYF

abundance: few
v_gene: TRBV29-1
CDR3aa: CSVREPSEKLFF

abundance: .
v_gene: TRBV6-5
CDR3aa: CASPPGEEPYEQYF

abundance: .
v_gene: TRBV5-6
CDR3aa: CASSLGTGHYGYTF

abundance: .
v_gene: TRBV10-2
CDR3aa: CASSPQGYNSPLHF

abundance: .
v_gene: TRBV9
CDR3aa: CASSAEGHEQYF

abundance: .
v_gene: TRBV4-1
CDR3aa: CASSHANSYNSPLHF

abundance: .
v_gene: TRBV11-3
CDR3aa: CASSLKARTDATNEKLFF

abundance: .
v_gene: TRBV5-4
CDR3aa: CASSLGSAGGTGELFF

abundance: .
v_gene: TRBV9
CDR3aa: CASSASDRDTQYF

abundance: .
v_gene: TRBV7-2
CDR3aa: CASSLEVMTAANYGYTF

abundance: .
v_gene: TRBV6-5
CDR3aa: CASSQQYRGRDGYTF

abundance: .
v_gene: TRBV6-6
CDR3aa: CASRSLGEDYGYTF

abundance: .
v_gene: TRBV19
CDR3aa: CASSIGSRQETQYF

abundance: .
v_gene: TRBV11-2
CDR3aa: CAGGRIQETQYF

abundance: .
v_gene: TRBV10-3
CDR3aa: CAISESAGGYTDTQYF

abundance: .
v_gene: TRBV10-2
CDR3aa: CASSDLEGDTEAFF

abundance: .
v_gene: TRBV7-3
CDR3aa: CASSSRGFNEQFF

abundance: .
v_gene: TRBV6-1
CDR3aa: CASSENYGELFF

abundance: .
v_gene: TRBV28
CDR3aa: CASSPDREKNIQYF

abundance: .
v_gene: TRBV4-1
CDR3aa: CASSQEGTGEKLFF